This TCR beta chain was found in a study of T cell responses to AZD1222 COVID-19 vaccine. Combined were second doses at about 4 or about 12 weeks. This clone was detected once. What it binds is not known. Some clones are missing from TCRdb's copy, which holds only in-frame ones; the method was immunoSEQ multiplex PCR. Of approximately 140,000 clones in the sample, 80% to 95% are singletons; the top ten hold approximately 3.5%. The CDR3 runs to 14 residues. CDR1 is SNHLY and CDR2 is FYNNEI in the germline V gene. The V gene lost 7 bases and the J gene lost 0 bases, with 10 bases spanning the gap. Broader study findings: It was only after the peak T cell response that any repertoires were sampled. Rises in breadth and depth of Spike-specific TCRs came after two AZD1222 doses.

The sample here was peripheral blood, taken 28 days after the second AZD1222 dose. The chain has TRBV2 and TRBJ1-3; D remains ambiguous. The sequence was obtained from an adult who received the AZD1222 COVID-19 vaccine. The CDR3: CASTENTSGNTIYF. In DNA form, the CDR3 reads TGTGCCAGCACCGAAAACACCTCTGGAAACACCATATATTTT.